Shown below are 20 T cell receptor beta chains from a single sample sequenced in a study of memory CD4+ T cells and cytomegalovirus serostatus. The sort gate was single viable CD3+CD4+CD8-CD45RO+ cells for memory CD4+ T cells. Sequenced by immunoSEQ multiplex PCR; TCRdb stores in-frame clones only, minus some. Among 55,000 to 65,000 clones listed, roughly 82% were seen once. Input material: memory CD4+ T cells from blood. These receptors all stem from an adult in good health and CMV-seronegative.

The CDR3 DNA follows: TGTGCCAGCCAAAGCGGAGCCCGCTCCTACAATGAGCAGTTCTTC. Its protein product is CASQSGARSYNEQFF. The genes are TRBV19 and TRBJ2-1; weak D call: TRBD2 (5 bases). The germline V gene encodes CDR1 LNHDA and CDR2 SQIVND (reference sequence). With 9 bases removed from V and 0 bases from J, the gap between germline ends came to 15 bases. CDR3 length: 15 amino acids.

The V gene is TRBV18, the J gene TRBJ1-5; 8 bases are shared with TRBD1. CDR3 size: 17 residues. The germline gives CDR1 KGHSH, CDR2 LQKENI. J gave up 4 bases and V 3 bases, and 11 bases lay outside the gene matches. The CDR3 is CASSPVSGTGENQPQHF. Written as DNA, the CDR3 is TGTGCCAGCTCACCTGTATCCGGGACAGGCGAAAATCAGCCCCAGCATTTT.

V is TRBV30 and J is TRBJ2-5, with D perhaps matching TRBD2 (5 bases). The V end lost 2 bases, the J end lost 5 bases, and 12 bases lay between the germline ends. The CDR3 covers 13 residues. From germline, CDR1 is GTSNPN and CDR2 SVGIG (reference sequence). CDR3 sequence reads: CAWSLVRGETQYF. The CDR3 DNA reads TGTGCCTGGAGTTTAGTGAGAGGGGAGACCCAGTACTTC.

The rearrangement links TRBV5-4 to TRBJ2-5, with a possible D match to TRBD1 (5 bases). The length of the CDR3 is 16 residues. V was cut by 3 bases and J by 5 bases, with 20 bases left in between. Germline V lookup: CDR1 SGHNT, CDR2 YYREEE (reference sequence). CDR3 loop: CASSWIDSTGSETQYF. CDR3 in DNA: TGTGCCAGCAGCTGGATCGACAGTACAGGATCGGAGACCCAGTACTTC.

The chain has TRBV19 and TRBJ1-6; possibly TRBD1 for D (5 bases). This CDR3 has 13 residues. CDR1 LNHDA and CDR2 SQIVND come from the germline V gene (reference sequence). The V gene lost 10 bases and the J gene lost 8 bases, with 15 bases spanning the gap. In DNA, the CDR3 is TGTGCCACAAGAATCCGGGGGGATTCACCCCTCCACTTT. It translates to CATRIRGDSPLHF.

This clone was observed a few times. The chain joins TRBV19 to TRBJ1-3; weak D call: TRBD1 (5 bases). CDR1 and CDR2 (germline): LNHDA, SQIVND (reference sequence). Trimming took off 4 bases at V and 0 bases at J, with 10 bases between the two ends. The CDR3 is made up of 15 amino acids. CDR3 coding DNA: TGTGCCAGTAGTAGTACAGGTTCCTCTGGAAACACCATATATTTT. Translated, it gives CASSSTGSSGNTIYF.

The genes are TRBV5-6 and TRBJ2-1; the D gene is possibly TRBD1 (5 bases). The V end lost 3 bases, the J end lost 8 bases, and 15 bases lay between the germline ends. The CDR3 runs 14 residues. Looked up from germline, CDR1 is SGHDT and CDR2 is YYEEEE. CDR3 protein: CASSSGQGWDEQFF. Here the CDR3 DNA reads TGTGCCAGCAGCTCAGGACAAGGGTGGGATGAGCAGTTCTTC.

The chain links TRBV6-1 to TRBJ1-4; D is uncertain. V lost 7 bases, J lost 7 bases, and 13 bases lay in between. CDR1 MNHNS and CDR2 SASEGT come from the germline V gene. The CDR3 covers 13 residues. The CDR3 DNA sequence: TGTGCCAGCACATCTCGCTGGGGTGAAAAACTGTTTTTT. This translates into CASTSRWGEKLFF.

The chain carries TRBV30 and TRBJ2-3; no clear D. Trimming removed 8 bases from V and 1 base from J, with 10 bases in between. CDR3 length equals 12 residues. The V gene's germline CDR1 is GTSNPN and CDR2 SVGIG (reference sequence). CDR3 coding DNA: TGTGCCCGCAATATGGGCACAGATACGCAGTATTTT. Amino acids: CARNMGTDTQYF.

This rearrangement joins TRBV4-1 to TRBJ2-6; 7 positions match TRBD2. The V and J ends lost 7 bases and 0 bases, in that order; junction bases with no gene match: 6. CDR1 and CDR2 (germline): MGHRA, YSYEKL. The CDR3 has 16 residues. Written as DNA, the CDR3 is TGCGCCAGCAAATCGGGGGGTAGCTCTGGGGCCAACGTCCTGACTTTC. This gives the protein CASKSGGSSGANVLTF.

This chain joins TRBV27 and TRBJ2-2; D remains ambiguous. From germline, CDR1 is MNHEY and CDR2 SMNVEV (reference sequence). V lost 6 bases, J lost 2 bases, and 16 bases lay in between. CDR3 length: 16 amino acids. DNA for the CDR3: TGTGCCAGCAGCCTGACAAGGACGGTAAACACCGGGGAGCTGTTTTTT. Translating gives CASSLTRTVNTGELFF.

In this sample, this clone turned up once. The chain uses TRBV7-2 and TRBJ2-5, with D hard to call. Germline assignment: CDR1 SGHTA and CDR2 FQGNSA. The V end lost 5 bases, the J end lost 1 base, and 23 bases lay between the germline ends. The CDR3 runs to 18 residues. The CDR3 is CASSPRTSGRASQETQYF. Written as DNA, the CDR3 is TGTGCCAGCAGCCCCAGGACCTCAGGACGGGCAAGCCAAGAGACCCAGTACTTC.

This clone was detected a few times. The chain links TRBV21-1 to TRBJ1-5; TRBD1 was called by the table and not checked on the DNA. TRBV21-1 is reported as a pseudogene. CDR3 length: 19 residues. Here the CDR3 reads CASRNWGPQKGDSNQPQHF. Written as DNA, the CDR3 is TGTGCCAGCAGGAATTGGGGACCCCAGAAGGGGGATAGCAATCAGCCCCAGCATTTT.

The genes are TRBV6-1 and TRBJ1-5; D unclear. CDR1 and CDR2 (germline): MNHNS, SASEGT. Trimming removed 7 bases from V and 3 bases from J, with 13 bases in between. This CDR3 has 14 residues. The CDR3 bases are TGTGCCAGCAATCCGACCCGCTACAATCAGCCCCAGCATTTT. The encoded protein is CASNPTRYNQPQHF.

The chain combines TRBV30 with TRBJ1-6, with D unclear. The germline V gene has CDR1 GTSNPN and CDR2 SVGIG (reference sequence). V shed 0 bases and J shed 10 bases, with 4 bases lying between them. The CDR3 extends over 11 amino acids. CDR3 in DNA: TGTGCCTGGAGTGTACTCTCACCCCTCCACTTT. It yields the protein CAWSVLSPLHF.

The CDR3 nucleotides read TGTGCTAGTGGTCGCACACTAGCGGTCAATGAGCAGTTCTTC. Encoded protein: CASGRTLAVNEQFF. This chain links TRBV12-5 with TRBJ2-1, with TRBD2 matching over 8 bases. This CDR3 is 14 amino acids long. In germline, CDR1 is LGHNT, CDR2 FRNRAP. The V gene end was trimmed by 5 bases and the J gene end by 6 bases; junction bases not matched to a gene: 6.

V usage is TRBV29-1 and J usage is TRBJ1-4; D is perhaps TRBD1 (5 bases). Germline V CDR1 and CDR2: SQVTM, ANQGSEA. CDR3 length equals 14 residues. V shed 3 bases and J shed 0 bases, with 8 bases lying between them. This CDR3 reads CSVEGPATNEKLFF. The CDR3 DNA follows: TGCAGCGTTGAGGGGCCTGCAACTAATGAAAAACTGTTTTTT.

The V and J genes are TRBV11-3 and TRBJ2-7; D possibly uses TRBD1 or TRBD2 (5 bases each). Trimming took 0 bases from V and 9 from J, leaving 12 bases between them. The CDR3 is made up of 13 amino acids. The germline V gene encodes CDR1 SGHNT and CDR2 YENEEA. The CDR3 DNA reads as TGTGCCAGCAGCTTAGATAACCGGGACCGGCAGTACTTC. As protein: CASSLDNRDRQYF.

In this sample, this clone turned up a few times. The genes are TRBV5-6 and TRBJ2-5; possible D gene TRBD2, 6 bases. This CDR3 comprises 15 residues. CDR1 SGHDT and CDR2 YYEEEE come from the germline V gene. The V and J ends lost 1 base and 0 bases respectively, with 10 bases between them. The CDR3 protein is CASSLTAGYQETQYF. CDR3 nucleotide sequence: TGTGCCAGCAGCTTGACGGCGGGATACCAAGAGACCCAGTACTTC.

The rearrangement joins TRBV30 to TRBJ1-4; D not certain. V was trimmed by 3 bases and J by 8 bases, leaving 19 bases between them. The germline gives CDR1 GTSNPN, CDR2 SVGIG (reference sequence). The CDR3 covers 15 residues. The CDR3 region is CAWRGSGMVGEKLFF. The CDR3 DNA sequence: TGTGCCTGGAGGGGATCTGGGATGGTCGGAGAAAAACTGTTTTTT.